These 28 T cell receptor beta chains originate from one sample sequenced in a study of spatial heterogeneity in lung cancer. Time point in this sample: sample taken at primary tumor resection. One entry per CDR3 protein, called by TCRdb with MiXCR from the 5' RACE reads. The data contain fewer than 9,500 distinct CDR3 sequences, approximately 9.9% of them singletons. The input for sequencing was normal lung tissue next to the tumor, taken at surgery. The receptor source for this set is a male donor with early-stage non-small cell lung cancer.

The table lists this clonotype with many counts. V usage is TRBV7-9 and J usage is TRBJ1-2; TRBD1 matches 7 bases. The germline V gene has CDR1 SEHNR and CDR2 FQNEAQ (reference sequence). The CDR3 extends over 15 amino acids. Trimming cost V 7 bases and J 0 bases; bases outside gene matches: 8. CDR3: CASTITGTANYGYTF. As DNA, the CDR3 is TGTGCCAGCACCATCACCGGGACAGCTAACTATGGCTACACCTTC.

This clonotype has at least ten counts. The genes are TRBV7-8 and TRBJ2-2, with a weak D call TRBD1 (6 bases). V lost 5 bases to trimming and J lost 4 bases, with 14 bases between them. The CDR3 covers 15 residues. CDR1 and CDR2 from the germline V gene are SGHVS and FQNEAQ. CDR3 residues: CASSQDRIGTGELFF. The CDR3 nucleotides are TGTGCCAGCAGCCAAGACAGGATCGGCACCGGGGAGCTGTTTTTT.

V is TRBV18 and J is TRBJ2-5, with 7 nucleotides matching TRBD1. Per the germline V gene, CDR1 is KGHSH and CDR2 is LQKENI. V shed 2 bases, J shed 4 bases, and the junction held 7 bases outside the gene matches. CDR3 length: 15 residues. The CDR3 nucleotides read TGTGCCAGCTCACCATCGACAGGGTCGGGAGAGACCCAGTACTTC. It specifies CASSPSTGSGETQYF. The full variable domain, with the rest looked up from reference TRBV18 and TRBJ2-5, is NAGVMQNPRHLVRRRGQEARLRCSPMKGHSHVYWYRQLPEEGLKFMVYLQKENIIDESGMPKERFSAEFPKEGPSILRIQQVVRGDSAAYFCASSPSTGSGETQYFGPGTRLLVL.

In its sample, this clonotype was seen many times. The chain links TRBV11-3 to TRBJ2-3, with TRBD1 matching 7 bases. Looked up from germline, CDR1 is SGHNT and CDR2 is YENEEA. J was trimmed by 6 bases and V by 3 bases; bases with no gene match: 9. CDR3 size: 15 residues. CDR3 protein: CASSFGTASQDTQYF. The CDR3 DNA sequence: TGTGCCAGCAGCTTCGGGACAGCTTCACAGGATACGCAGTATTTT.

This clonotype is deemed medium-sized (0.01 to 0.1%). The chain uses TRBV27 and TRBJ2-5; 8 bases agree with TRBD2. The CDR3 loop spans 14 amino acids. The J segment lost 1 base and the V segment lost 9 bases, leaving 7 bases of the junction unmatched. Germline assignment: CDR1 MNHEY and CDR2 SMNVEV (reference sequence). For the CDR3, the DNA is TGTGCCAGAACGGGAGGGAGTTTCCAAGAGACCCAGTACTTC. Amino acid sequence: CARTGGSFQETQYF.

This clonotype was counted at least ten times. The CDR3 sequence is CASSYSTSGGANTGELFF. As DNA, the CDR3 is TGTGCCAGCAGTTACTCGACTAGCGGGGGGGCGAACACCGGGGAGCTGTTTTTT. The J gene is TRBJ2-2, the V gene TRBV6-2 or TRBV6-3; the match to TRBD2 covers 14 bases. This CDR3 region has 18 residues. The J segment lost 0 bases and the V segment lost 0 bases, leaving 0 bases of the junction unmatched. Germline lookup yields CDR1 MNHEY and CDR2 SVGEGT.

This clonotype was seen many times. The chain has TRBV6-1 and TRBJ2-5; 7 bases are shared with TRBD1. The germline V gene encodes CDR1 MNHNS and CDR2 SASEGT. This CDR3 contains 16 residues. V was pared by 2 bases and J by 1 base, with 7 bases of the junction left unmatched. The CDR3: CASSEFVTGTQETQYF. CDR3 sequence (DNA): TGTGCCAGCAGTGAATTCGTGACAGGGACCCAAGAGACCCAGTACTTC.

The J gene is TRBJ1-2, the V gene TRBV21-1; the D call TRBD1 from the table was never checked on the DNA. TRBV21-1 is flagged as a pseudogene. The CDR3 length is 13 residues. DNA for the CDR3: TGTGCCAGCATATACAGGGGCCACTATGGCTACACCTTC. This codes for CASIYRGHYGYTF.

This clonotype occurred many times. The chain recombines TRBV7-2 with TRBJ2-7, with D uncertain. Per the germline V gene, CDR1 is SGHTA and CDR2 is FQGNSA. The CDR3 covers 11 residues. The ends were cut back, 1 base at V and 6 bases at J, with 4 bases in the middle. The CDR3 DNA reads as TGTGCCAGCAGCTTAGAGGTCGAGCAGTACTTC. It codes for CASSLEVEQYF. Together with reference TRBV7-2 and TRBJ2-7, the CDR3 gives the full variable domain: GAGVSQSPSNKVTEKGKDVELRCDPISGHTALYWYRQSLGQGLEFLIYFQGNSAPDKSGLPSDRFSAERTGGSVSTLTIQRTQQEDSAVYLCASSLEVEQYFGPGTRLTVT.

This clonotype was seen many times. This chain links TRBV29-1 with TRBJ2-7, with unresolved D. Trimming removed 7 bases from V and 0 bases from J, with 10 bases in between. This CDR3 is 12 amino acids long. Germline-derived CDR1 and CDR2 are SQVTM and ANQGSEA. DNA for the CDR3: TGCAGCGCCGGACGGTTCTCCTACGAGCAGTACTTC. It codes for CSAGRFSYEQYF.

This clonotype was counted ten times or more. The rearrangement links TRBV7-9 to TRBJ2-7; D is uncertain. This CDR3 is built from 14 residues. V was pared by 2 bases and J by 0 bases, with 8 bases between. The germline V gene has CDR1 SEHNR and CDR2 FQNEAQ (reference sequence). Written as DNA, the CDR3 is TGTGCCAGCAGCTTATCCGGATTCTCCTACGAGCAGTACTTC. It translates to CASSLSGFSYEQYF.

In its sample, this clonotype was seen many times. The chain links TRBV27 to TRBJ2-3, with D uncertain. The length of the CDR3 is 13 residues. Trimming removed 4 bases from V and 5 bases from J, with 10 bases in between. Germline loops: CDR1 MNHEY, CDR2 SMNVEV (reference sequence). CDR3 loop: CASSSHSEDTQYF. CDR3 nucleotides: TGTGCCAGCAGTTCCCACTCAGAAGATACGCAGTATTTT.

V and J are TRBV5-1 and TRBJ2-4, with TRBD1 matching over 8 bases. Trimming took 4 bases from V and 5 from J; bases not matched to a gene: 2. Germline assignment: CDR1 SGHRS and CDR2 YFSETQ. The CDR3 loop spans 13 amino acids. The CDR3 protein is CASSPGQENIQYF. In nucleotides, the CDR3 is TGCGCCAGCAGCCCGGGACAGGAAAACATTCAGTACTTC.

This clonotype was seen many times. The V gene is TRBV3-1, the J gene TRBJ2-7; TRBD1 or TRBD2 may be the D gene (5 bases each). The CDR3 runs to 12 residues. The V and J ends lost 4 bases and 6 bases respectively, with 10 bases between them. Germline CDR1 reads LGHDT; CDR2 reads YNNKEL (reference sequence). The DNA for the CDR3 is TGTGCCAGCAGCCCCCAGGGAGCCGAGCAGTACTTC. Translating gives CASSPQGAEQYF.

With regard to this clonotype: A much larger clone lies a single base off, so this may be a read error. The chain has TRBV28 and TRBJ2-7; D ambiguous. Germline V gene sequence: CDR1 MDHEN, CDR2 SYDVKM. This CDR3 has 12 residues. The V and J ends lost 5 bases and 12 bases respectively, with 17 bases between them. CDR3 sequence reads: CASSQDLTRPYF. The DNA of the CDR3 is TGTGCCAGCAGTCAGGACCTAACTCGGCCGTACTTC.

By sample fraction, this clonotype is medium-sized. The genes are TRBV12-3 or TRBV12-4 and TRBJ1-5, with 7 bases matching TRBD1. Trimming cost V 2 bases and J 3 bases; bases outside gene matches: 13. The CDR3 spans 18 residues. The CDR3 region is CASSLLEGSDRVNQPQHF. In DNA, the CDR3 is TGTGCCAGCAGTTTACTGGAGGGCTCCGACAGGGTCAATCAGCCCCAGCATTTT.

This clonotype was recorded at least ten times. The rearrangement uses TRBV12-3 or TRBV12-4 and TRBJ1-4; 7 bases map to TRBD1. J gave up 13 bases and V 3 bases, and 2 bases lay outside the gene matches. CDR3 length equals 11 residues. This CDR3 is CASSFGTVLFF. The CDR3 bases are TGTGCCAGCAGTTTCGGGACAGTACTGTTTTTT.

V gene TRBV7-2 combines with J gene TRBJ2-5, with D possibly called TRBD1 or TRBD2 (6 bases each). V was shortened by 4 bases and J by 2 bases, with 20 bases between the two germline ends. Per germline, CDR1 SGHTA and CDR2 FQGNSA. The CDR3 totals 17 residues. The CDR3: CASSSRGRGPGQETQYF. CDR3 in DNA: TGTGCCAGCAGCTCCCGGGGACGGGGGCCCGGGCAAGAGACCCAGTACTTC.

The rearrangement links TRBV19 to TRBJ1-4, with D unresolved. V was clipped by 10 bases and J by 11 bases, with 17 bases between them. This CDR3 comprises 12 residues. The V gene's germline CDR1 is LNHDA and CDR2 SQIVND (reference sequence). The CDR3 DNA follows: TGTGCCACCTTAACCCGGGAGACCAAACTGTTTTTT. Encoded protein: CATLTRETKLFF.

In this sample, this clonotype turned up many times. Germline is not matched at one junction end, which may reflect a read error. The V gene is TRBV7-7, the J gene TRBJ2-1, with D possibly TRBD2 on 5 matching bases. This CDR3 comprises 17 residues. Germline assignment: CDR1 SSHAT and CDR2 FNYEAQ (reference sequence). CDR3 protein: CASSLAIPVGSYNEQFF. In nucleotides, the CDR3 is TGTGCTAGCAGCTTAGCGATACCCGTGGGATCCTACAATGAGCAGTTCTTC.

This clonotype was observed a few times. The rearrangement uses TRBV11-2 and TRBJ2-7; D not resolved. The CDR3 sequence is 14 residues long. Germline V CDR1 and CDR2: SGHAT, FQNNGV. Trimming removed 5 bases at V and 0 bases at J, with 11 bases between. The CDR3 nucleotides read TGTGCCAGCAGCCCCCTGGCGCGCTCCTACGAGCAGTACTTC. The encoded protein is CASSPLARSYEQYF.

There are many counts of this clonotype. The chain combines TRBV3-1 with TRBJ2-7; D uncertain. Germline lookup yields CDR1 LGHDT and CDR2 YNNKEL (reference sequence). Trimming shortened V by 1 base and J by 0 bases, and 7 bases separated the two germline ends. The CDR3 consists of 14 residues. The CDR3 here is CASSQGGYSYEQYF. CDR3 nucleotides: TGTGCCAGCAGCCAAGGGGGTTACTCCTACGAGCAGTACTTC.

This clonotype was seen repeatedly, ten times or more. The chain joins TRBV20-1 to TRBJ2-6; maybe TRBD2 (6 bases). The germline gives CDR1 DFQATT, CDR2 SNEGSKA (reference sequence). The CDR3 totals 14 residues. V was shortened by 6 bases and J by 2 bases, with 11 bases between the two germline ends. Here the CDR3 reads CSAWRAPGANVLTF. Written as DNA, the CDR3 is TGCAGTGCCTGGAGGGCCCCTGGGGCCAACGTCCTGACTTTC.

This clonotype has at least ten counts. This chain links TRBV25-1 with TRBJ2-3, with 10 nucleotides matching TRBD1. This CDR3 spans 15 amino acids. The V segment lost 2 bases and the J segment 2 bases; nucleotides outside the gene matches: 1. Per the germline V gene, CDR1 is MGHDK and CDR2 is SYGVNS. The chain's CDR3 is CASSEGTGDTDTQYF. The CDR3 region has the DNA TGTGCCAGCAGTGAAGGGACAGGGGACACAGATACGCAGTATTTT.

Ten or more counts support this clonotype. The chain couples TRBV7-9 to TRBJ2-1; 8 positions match TRBD2. From germline, CDR1 is SEHNR and CDR2 FQNEAQ (reference sequence). This CDR3 comprises 19 residues. V lost 1 base and J lost 0; bases outside the gene matches: 11. CDR3 sequence reads: CASSLGPLAEWTSYNEQFF. The CDR3 coding sequence is TGTGCCAGCAGCTTAGGCCCACTAGCGGAATGGACCTCCTACAATGAGCAGTTCTTC. The full variable domain, completed using reference TRBV7-9 and TRBJ2-1, is DTGVSQNPRHKITKRGQNVTFRCDPISEHNRLYWYRQTLGQGPEFLTYFQNEAQLEKSRLLSDRFSAERPKGSFSTLEIQRTEQGDSAMYLCASSLGPLAEWTSYNEQFFGPGTRLTVL.

This clonotype was counted many times. This chain connects TRBV14 to TRBJ1-1, with D hard to call. The CDR3 covers 18 residues. Trimming shortened V by 0 bases and J by 1 base, and 18 bases separated the two germline ends. CDR1 SGHDN and CDR2 FVKESK come from the germline V gene. The CDR3 sequence: CASSQDPPGWSSNTEAFF. DNA of the CDR3: TGTGCCAGCAGCCAAGATCCCCCGGGGTGGAGCTCGAACACTGAAGCTTTCTTT.

The sample holds many counts of this clonotype. The gene calls are TRBV12-3 or TRBV12-4 and TRBJ2-7; D perhaps matches TRBD2 (7 bases). Deletions cut 5 bases from V and 3 bases from J, with 14 bases between. CDR3 length equals 14 residues. Here the CDR3 reads CASSPGGGVYEQYF. The CDR3 DNA sequence: TGTGCCAGCAGTCCTGGAGGGGGGGTCTACGAGCAGTACTTC.

This clonotype was picked up many times. The rearrangement uses TRBV20-1 and TRBJ2-1; perhaps TRBD2 as D (6 bases). The CDR3 has 16 amino acids. The germline V and J ends were trimmed by 0 bases and 2 bases, with 14 bases remaining between them. CDR1 is DFQATT, CDR2 SNEGSKA, per germline (reference sequence). The CDR3 DNA reads TGCAGTGCTAGAGATCTTAAGGGAGGACCCTACAATGAGCAGTTCTTC. Protein product: CSARDLKGGPYNEQFF.